One sample yielded the 10 T cell receptor beta chains listed below, sequenced in a study of memory CD4+ T cells and cytomegalovirus serostatus. TCRdb's table, derived via immunoSEQ multiplex PCR, lists solely in-frame clones and lacks some. In the table there are about 61,000 clones, more than 75% of which are singletons. The sort gate was single viable CD3+CD4+CD8-CD45RO+ cells for memory CD4+ T cells. The sequencing sample was made of memory CD4+ T cells from blood. All receptors derive from an adult in good health and CMV-seronegative.

This chain links TRBV7-4 with TRBJ1-4; possible D gene TRBD1, 5 bases. There are 14 residues in the CDR3. Trimming took off 4 bases at V and 4 bases at J, with 10 bases between the two ends. From germline, CDR1 is SGHVT and CDR2 SQSDAQ. The DNA for the CDR3 is TGTGCCAGCAGCTCGCGGGACGGTAATGAAAAACTGTTTTTT. Its translation is CASSSRDGNEKLFF.

V gene TRBV2 combines with J gene TRBJ2-7, with 7 bases matching TRBD1. Unmatched junction bases numbered 2, after V lost 5 bases and J lost 4 bases. There are 12 residues in the CDR3. The germline V gene has CDR1 SNHLY and CDR2 FYNNEI. The CDR3 DNA follows: TGTGCCAGCAGTAGACAGGGATACGAGCAGTACTTC. Its protein product is CASSRQGYEQYF.

The chain is built from TRBV5-5 and TRBJ1-5; no clear D gene. This CDR3 is 15 amino acids long. Trimming cost V 1 base and J 0 bases, with 8 bases left between them. The germline V gene encodes CDR1 SGHKS and CDR2 YYEKEE (reference sequence). The CDR3 reads CASSLKSYSNQPQHF. CDR3 nucleotides: TGTGCCAGCAGCTTGAAAAGTTATAGCAATCAGCCCCAGCATTTT.

This clone was seen more than once but under ten times. V usage is TRBV6-6 and J usage is TRBJ1-6; 7 bases fit TRBD1. Germline assignment: CDR1 MNHNY and CDR2 SVGAGI (reference sequence). V was clipped by 2 bases and J by 5 bases; unmatched bases: 3. The CDR3 spans 15 residues. The CDR3 region is CASSYGTANNSPLHF. The CDR3 DNA is TGTGCCAGCAGTTACGGGACAGCCAATAATTCACCCCTCCACTTT.

This chain connects TRBV4-2 to TRBJ2-2; 10 positions match TRBD2. The V segment lost 4 bases and the J segment 5 bases; nucleotides outside the gene matches: 4. The CDR3 has 15 residues. Germline CDR1 and CDR2: LGHNA and YNFKEQ. The CDR3 region has the DNA TGTGCCAGCAGCCCCCTTAGCGGGGGGACCGGGGAGCTGTTTTTT. Amino acids: CASSPLSGGTGELFF.

The chain couples TRBV10-1 to TRBJ1-2; the D is unclear. This CDR3 is built from 16 residues. Looked up from germline, CDR1 is WNHNN and CDR2 is SYGVQD (reference sequence). The germline V and J ends were trimmed by 0 bases and 6 bases, with 17 bases remaining between them. Here the CDR3 reads CASSESTLMLWDGYTF. CDR3 sequence (DNA): TGCGCCAGCAGTGAGTCGACACTAATGCTTTGGGATGGCTACACCTTC.

As DNA, the CDR3 is TGTGCCAGCAGTTCCCCCCCCGGCTCTGGGGCCAACGTCCTGACTTTC. Its protein is CASSSPPGSGANVLTF. The chain has TRBV28 and TRBJ2-6; D not certain. Germline V gene data show CDR1 as MDHEN and CDR2 as SYDVKM. The CDR3 is made up of 16 amino acids. V lost 4 bases and J lost 0, with 10 bases in between. Based on the CDR3 plus reference TRBV28 and TRBJ2-6, the full variable domain is DVKVTQSSRYLVKRTGEKVFLECVQDMDHENMFWYRQDPGLGLRLIYFSYDVKMKEKGDIPEGYSVSREKKERFSLILESASTNQTSMYLCASSSPPGSGANVLTFGAGSRLTVL.

This clone was recorded a few times. The V gene is TRBV6-1, the J gene TRBJ2-3, with 11 bases that match TRBD2. The CDR3 totals 15 residues. The V segment lost 1 base and the J segment 4 bases; nucleotides outside the gene matches: 1. The germline V gene has CDR1 MNHNS and CDR2 SASEGT. Written as DNA, the CDR3 is TGTGCCAGCAGTGAAGTAGCGGGAGGGCCAGATACGCAGTATTTT. It codes for CASSEVAGGPDTQYF.

V and J are TRBV2 and TRBJ2-3, with 9 bases fitting TRBD2. Losses at the gene ends were 4 bases for V and 6 bases for J; bases not matched to a gene: 5. There are 14 residues in the CDR3. CDR1 and CDR2 from the germline V gene are SNHLY and FYNNEI. The CDR3 nucleotides are TGTGCCAGCAGTGGAAGCGGGGGGACGGATACGCAGTATTTT. Amino acid sequence: CASSGSGGTDTQYF.

V usage is TRBV10-1 and J usage is TRBJ2-1; 11 positions agree with TRBD2. J lost 8 bases, V lost 8 bases, and 8 bases had no gene match. The V gene's germline CDR1 is WNHNN and CDR2 SYGVQD (reference sequence). The CDR3 sequence is 14 residues long. This chain's CDR3 is CASGTSGSIYEQFF. DNA of the CDR3: TGCGCCAGCGGCACTAGCGGGAGTATCTATGAGCAGTTCTTC.